These 3 T cell receptor beta chains came from one sample sequenced in a study of human T cells and chemical hapten exposure. MiXCR, applied by TCRdb to the RACE reads, yields one record per CDR3 protein. The sample gives some 200,000 distinct CDR3 sequences, roughly 30% of which show up once; less than 3.5% is in the top ten. Time point in this sample: pre-sensitization, week 0. The treatment denotes: therapeutic diphenylcyclopropenone sensitization with weekly scalp DPC. The sequencing used whole blood, collected in connection with sensitization to the hapten diphenylcyclopropenone (DPC). The receptors stem from a woman between 25 and 40 years old with alopecia areata. Some clones in this sample may be carry-over from other donors' samples.

This clonotype was seen just once. The V and J genes are TRBV20-1 and TRBJ1-5; 7 bases line up with TRBD1. The CDR3 extends over 13 amino acids. Germline-derived CDR1 and CDR2 are DFQATT and SNEGSKA (reference sequence). V was pared by 5 bases and J by 11 bases, with 12 bases of the junction left unmatched. The CDR3, as DNA: TGCAGTGCTCAGAGTCAGGGGGTTTTAGCCCAGCATTTT. This translates into CSAQSQGVLAQHF.

The chain has TRBV28 and TRBJ2-7; the D gene is possibly TRBD1 (7 bases). Per germline, CDR1 MDHEN and CDR2 SYDVKM. Trimming took off 6 bases at V and 1 base at J, with 19 bases between the two ends. The CDR3 has 16 amino acids. In nucleotides, the CDR3 is TGTGCCAGCAGCAGCCGGGACAGAGGGAGGTCCTACGAGCAGTACTTC. As protein: CASSSRDRGRSYEQYF.

This clonotype has only a few counts. The chain carries TRBV7-2 and TRBJ1-5; D remains ambiguous. Per germline, CDR1 SGHTA and CDR2 FQGNSA. V lost 5 bases and J lost 4, with 9 bases in between. CDR3 length equals 13 residues. CDR3 coding DNA: TGTGCCAGCAGCCCCGTCGGAAATCAGCCCCAGCATTTT. This translates into CASSPVGNQPQHF.